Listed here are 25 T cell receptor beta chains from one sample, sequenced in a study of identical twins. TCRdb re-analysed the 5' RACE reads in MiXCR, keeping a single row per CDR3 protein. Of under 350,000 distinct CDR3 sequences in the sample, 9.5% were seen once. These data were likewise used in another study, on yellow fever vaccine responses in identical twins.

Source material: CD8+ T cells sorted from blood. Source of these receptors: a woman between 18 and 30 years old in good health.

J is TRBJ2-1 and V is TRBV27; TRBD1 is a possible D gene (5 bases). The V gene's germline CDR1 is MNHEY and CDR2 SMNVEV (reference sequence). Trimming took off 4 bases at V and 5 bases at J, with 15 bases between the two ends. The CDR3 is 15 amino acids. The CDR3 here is CASSSTVGQDNEQFF. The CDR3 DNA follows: TGTGCCAGCAGTTCAACAGTGGGGCAAGACAATGAGCAGTTCTTC.

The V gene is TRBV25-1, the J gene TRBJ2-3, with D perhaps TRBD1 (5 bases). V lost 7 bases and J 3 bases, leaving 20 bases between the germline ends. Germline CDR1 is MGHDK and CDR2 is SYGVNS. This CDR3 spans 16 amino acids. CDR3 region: CASTTDIGMATDTQYF. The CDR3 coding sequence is TGTGCCAGCACCACGGACATTGGCATGGCGACAGATACGCAGTATTTT. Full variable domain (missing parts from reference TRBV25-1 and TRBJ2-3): EADIYQTPRYLVIGTGKKITLECSQTMGHDKMYWYQQDPGMELHLIHYSYGVNSTEKGDLSSESTVSRIRTEHFPLTLESARPSHTSQYLCASTTDIGMATDTQYFGPGTRLTVL.

The CDR3 nucleotides read TGTGCCAGCAGTTTTTCCTACAGGGGTAATTCACCCCTCCACTTT. It codes for CASSFSYRGNSPLHF. V gene TRBV12-3 or TRBV12-4 combines with J gene TRBJ1-6, with 7 bases identical to TRBD1. There are 15 residues in the CDR3. The junction had 5 bases not matched to a gene; V was cut back by 3 bases and J by 6 bases.

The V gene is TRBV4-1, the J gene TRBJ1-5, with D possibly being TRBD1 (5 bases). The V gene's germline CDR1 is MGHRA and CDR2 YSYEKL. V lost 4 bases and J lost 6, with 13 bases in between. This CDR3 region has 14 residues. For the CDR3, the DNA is TGCGCCAGCAGCCGAGATCCGGGGGGTCAGCCCCAGCATTTT. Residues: CASSRDPGGQPQHF.

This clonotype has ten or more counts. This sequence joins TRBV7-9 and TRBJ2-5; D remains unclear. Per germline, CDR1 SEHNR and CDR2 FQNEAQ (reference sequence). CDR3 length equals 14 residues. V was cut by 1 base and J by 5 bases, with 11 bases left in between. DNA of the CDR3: TGTGCCAGCAGCTTAGTTTCCAGTTCGGAGACCCAGTACTTC. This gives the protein CASSLVSSSETQYF.

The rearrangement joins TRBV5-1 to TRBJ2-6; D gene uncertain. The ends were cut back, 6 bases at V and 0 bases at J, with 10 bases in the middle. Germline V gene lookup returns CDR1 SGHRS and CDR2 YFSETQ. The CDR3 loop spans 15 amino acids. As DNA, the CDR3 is TGCGCCAGCATGGAACCGCGCTCTGGGGCCAACGTCCTGACTTTC. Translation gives CASMEPRSGANVLTF. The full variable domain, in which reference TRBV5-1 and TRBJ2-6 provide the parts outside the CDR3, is KAGVTQTPRYLIKTRGQQVTLSCSPISGHRSVSWYQQTPGQGLQFLFEYFSETQRNKGNFPGRFSGRQFSNSRSEMNVSTLELGDSALYLCASMEPRSGANVLTFGAGSRLTVL.

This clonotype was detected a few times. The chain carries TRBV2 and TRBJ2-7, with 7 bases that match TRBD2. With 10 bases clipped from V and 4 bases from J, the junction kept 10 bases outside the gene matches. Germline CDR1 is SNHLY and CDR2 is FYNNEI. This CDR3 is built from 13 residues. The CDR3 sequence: CATTSEGGYEQYF. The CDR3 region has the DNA TGTGCCACCACTAGCGAGGGAGGGTACGAGCAGTACTTC.

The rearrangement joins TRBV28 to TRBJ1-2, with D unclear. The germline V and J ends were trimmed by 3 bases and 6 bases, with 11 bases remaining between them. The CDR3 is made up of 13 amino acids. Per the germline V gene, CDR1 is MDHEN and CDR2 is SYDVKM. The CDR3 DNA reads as TGTGCCAGCAGTTTGACCCCGGGCGATGGCTACACCTTC. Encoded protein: CASSLTPGDGYTF.

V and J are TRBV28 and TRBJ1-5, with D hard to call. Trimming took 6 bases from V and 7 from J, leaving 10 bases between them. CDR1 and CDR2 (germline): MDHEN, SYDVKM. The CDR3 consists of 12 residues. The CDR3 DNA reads TGTGCCAGCAGGAGGGCCACACAGCCCCAGCATTTT. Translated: CASRRATQPQHF.

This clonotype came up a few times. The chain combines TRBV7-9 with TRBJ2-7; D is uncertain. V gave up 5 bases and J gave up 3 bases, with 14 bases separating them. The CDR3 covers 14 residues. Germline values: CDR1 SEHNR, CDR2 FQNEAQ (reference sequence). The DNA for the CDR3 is TGTGCCAGCAGCACGGACGGGTATAACTACGAGCAGTACTTC. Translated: CASSTDGYNYEQYF.

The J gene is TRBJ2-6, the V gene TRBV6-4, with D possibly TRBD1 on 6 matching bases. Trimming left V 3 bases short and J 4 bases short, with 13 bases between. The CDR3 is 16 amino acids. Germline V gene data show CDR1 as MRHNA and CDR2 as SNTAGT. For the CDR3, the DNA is TGTGCCAGCAGTGAGGGGACATTGGGAGGGGCCAACGTCCTGACTTTC. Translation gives CASSEGTLGGANVLTF.

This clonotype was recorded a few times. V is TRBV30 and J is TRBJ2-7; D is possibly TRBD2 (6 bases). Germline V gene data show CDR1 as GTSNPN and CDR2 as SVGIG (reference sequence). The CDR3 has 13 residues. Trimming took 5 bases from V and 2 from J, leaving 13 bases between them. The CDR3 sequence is CAWGGNHPYEQYF. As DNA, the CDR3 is TGTGCCTGGGGAGGGAACCATCCCTACGAGCAGTACTTC.

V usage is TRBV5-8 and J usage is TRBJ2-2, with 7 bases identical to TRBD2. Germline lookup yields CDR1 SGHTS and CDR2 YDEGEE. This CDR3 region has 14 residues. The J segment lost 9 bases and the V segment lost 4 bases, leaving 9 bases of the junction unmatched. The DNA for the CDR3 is TGTGCCAGCAGCGTCGGCGGGAGTTTTTGGGAGCTGTTTTTT. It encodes CASSVGGSFWELFF.

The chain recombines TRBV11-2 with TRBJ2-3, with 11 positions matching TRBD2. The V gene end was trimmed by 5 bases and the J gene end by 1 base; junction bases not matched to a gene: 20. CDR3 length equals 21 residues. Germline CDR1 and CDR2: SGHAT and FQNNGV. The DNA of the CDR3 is TGTGCCAGCAGCCCAGCCCCGTTAGCGGGGGGGACAGTCGGCGGCACAGATACGCAGTATTTT. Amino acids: CASSPAPLAGGTVGGTDTQYF.

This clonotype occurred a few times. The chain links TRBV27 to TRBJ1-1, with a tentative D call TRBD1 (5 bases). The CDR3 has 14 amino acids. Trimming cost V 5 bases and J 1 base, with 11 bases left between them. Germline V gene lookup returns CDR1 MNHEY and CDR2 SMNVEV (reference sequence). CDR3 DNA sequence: TGTGCCAGCAGTCTCTATGGACAGAACACTGAAGCTTTCTTT. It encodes CASSLYGQNTEAFF.

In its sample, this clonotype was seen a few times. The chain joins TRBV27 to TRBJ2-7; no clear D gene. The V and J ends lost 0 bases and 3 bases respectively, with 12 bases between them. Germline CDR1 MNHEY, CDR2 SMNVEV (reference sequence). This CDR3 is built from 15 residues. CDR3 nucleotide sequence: TGTGCCAGCAGTTTATCTGTACAAGAGAGCTACGAGCAGTACTTC. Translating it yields CASSLSVQESYEQYF.

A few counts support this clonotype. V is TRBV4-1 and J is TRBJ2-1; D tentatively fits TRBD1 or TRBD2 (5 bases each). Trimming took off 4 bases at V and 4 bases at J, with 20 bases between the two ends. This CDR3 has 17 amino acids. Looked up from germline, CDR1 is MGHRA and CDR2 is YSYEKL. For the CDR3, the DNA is TGCGCCAGCAGCCCCGACATCAGCGGACACAATTACAATGAGCAGTTCTTC. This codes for CASSPDISGHNYNEQFF.

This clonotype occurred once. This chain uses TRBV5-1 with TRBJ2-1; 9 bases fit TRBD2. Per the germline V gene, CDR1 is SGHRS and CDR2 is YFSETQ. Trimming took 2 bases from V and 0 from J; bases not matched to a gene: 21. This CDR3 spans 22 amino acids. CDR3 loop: CASSFYGFLASGTLASYNEQFF. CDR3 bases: TGCGCCAGCAGCTTTTACGGTTTCTTGGCTAGCGGGACTCTTGCCTCCTACAATGAGCAGTTCTTC. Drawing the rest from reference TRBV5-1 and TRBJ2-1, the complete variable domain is KAGVTQTPRYLIKTRGQQVTLSCSPISGHRSVSWYQQTPGQGLQFLFEYFSETQRNKGNFPGRFSGRQFSNSRSEMNVSTLELGDSALYLCASSFYGFLASGTLASYNEQFFGPGTRLTVL.

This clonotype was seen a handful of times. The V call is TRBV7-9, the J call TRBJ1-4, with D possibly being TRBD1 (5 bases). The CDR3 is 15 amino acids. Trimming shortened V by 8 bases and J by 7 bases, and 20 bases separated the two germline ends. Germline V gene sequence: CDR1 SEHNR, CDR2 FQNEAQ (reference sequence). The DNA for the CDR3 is TGTGCCAGCGTAATATCAGGGCGGGGAGGTGAAAAACTGTTTTTT. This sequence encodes CASVISGRGGEKLFF. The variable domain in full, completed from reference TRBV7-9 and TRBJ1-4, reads DTGVSQNPRHKITKRGQNVTFRCDPISEHNRLYWYRQTLGQGPEFLTYFQNEAQLEKSRLLSDRFSAERPKGSFSTLEIQRTEQGDSAMYLCASVISGRGGEKLFFGSGTQLSVL.

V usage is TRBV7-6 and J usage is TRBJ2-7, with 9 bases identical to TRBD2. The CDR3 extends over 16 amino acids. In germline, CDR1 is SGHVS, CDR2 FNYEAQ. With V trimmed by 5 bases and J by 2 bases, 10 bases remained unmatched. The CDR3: CASSPFVAGGPYEQYF. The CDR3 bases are TGTGCCAGCAGCCCCTTTGTGGCGGGAGGGCCCTACGAGCAGTACTTC.

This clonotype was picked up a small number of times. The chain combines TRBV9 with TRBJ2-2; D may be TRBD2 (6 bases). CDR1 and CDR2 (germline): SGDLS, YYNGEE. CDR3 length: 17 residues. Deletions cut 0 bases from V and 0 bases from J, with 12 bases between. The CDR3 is CASSVATGSPNTGELFF. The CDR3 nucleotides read TGTGCCAGCAGCGTAGCCACCGGGAGTCCGAACACCGGGGAGCTGTTTTTT.

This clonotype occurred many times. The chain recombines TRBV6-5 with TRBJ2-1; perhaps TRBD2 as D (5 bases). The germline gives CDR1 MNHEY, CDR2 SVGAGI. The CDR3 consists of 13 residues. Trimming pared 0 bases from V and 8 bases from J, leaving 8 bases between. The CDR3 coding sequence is TGTGCCAGCAGTTACTCAAGCGGCGATGAGCAGTTCTTC. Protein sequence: CASSYSSGDEQFF.

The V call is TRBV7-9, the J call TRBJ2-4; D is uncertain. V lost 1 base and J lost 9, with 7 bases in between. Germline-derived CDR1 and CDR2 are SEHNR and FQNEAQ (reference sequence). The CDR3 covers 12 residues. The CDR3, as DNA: TGTGCCAGCAGCTTAGGGTTGGCCATTCAGTACTTC. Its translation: CASSLGLAIQYF.

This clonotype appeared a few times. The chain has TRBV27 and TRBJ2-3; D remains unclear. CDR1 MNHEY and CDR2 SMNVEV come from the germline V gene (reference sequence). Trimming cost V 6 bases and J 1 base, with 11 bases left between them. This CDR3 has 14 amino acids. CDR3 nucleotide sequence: TGTGCCAGCAGACTGGTTGGGCGCACAGATACGCAGTATTTT. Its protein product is CASRLVGRTDTQYF.

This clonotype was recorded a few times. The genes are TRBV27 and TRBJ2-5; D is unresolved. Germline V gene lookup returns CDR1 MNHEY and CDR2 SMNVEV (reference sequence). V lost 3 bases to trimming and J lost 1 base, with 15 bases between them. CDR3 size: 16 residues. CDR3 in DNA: TGTGCCAGCAGTTTGGGCTCCGGGCTACGCCAAGAGACCCAGTACTTC. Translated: CASSLGSGLRQETQYF.